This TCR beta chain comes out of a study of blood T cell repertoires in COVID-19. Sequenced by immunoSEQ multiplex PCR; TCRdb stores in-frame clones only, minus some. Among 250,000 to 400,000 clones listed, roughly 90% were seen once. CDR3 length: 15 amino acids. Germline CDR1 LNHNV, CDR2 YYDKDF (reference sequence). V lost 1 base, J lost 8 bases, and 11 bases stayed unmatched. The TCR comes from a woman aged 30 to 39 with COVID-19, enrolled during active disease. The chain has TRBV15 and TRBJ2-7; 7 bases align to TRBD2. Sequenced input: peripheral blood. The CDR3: CATSRAGTTSSQQYF. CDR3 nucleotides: TGTGCCACCAGCAGAGCCGGGACTACCTCATCCCAGCAGTACTTC.